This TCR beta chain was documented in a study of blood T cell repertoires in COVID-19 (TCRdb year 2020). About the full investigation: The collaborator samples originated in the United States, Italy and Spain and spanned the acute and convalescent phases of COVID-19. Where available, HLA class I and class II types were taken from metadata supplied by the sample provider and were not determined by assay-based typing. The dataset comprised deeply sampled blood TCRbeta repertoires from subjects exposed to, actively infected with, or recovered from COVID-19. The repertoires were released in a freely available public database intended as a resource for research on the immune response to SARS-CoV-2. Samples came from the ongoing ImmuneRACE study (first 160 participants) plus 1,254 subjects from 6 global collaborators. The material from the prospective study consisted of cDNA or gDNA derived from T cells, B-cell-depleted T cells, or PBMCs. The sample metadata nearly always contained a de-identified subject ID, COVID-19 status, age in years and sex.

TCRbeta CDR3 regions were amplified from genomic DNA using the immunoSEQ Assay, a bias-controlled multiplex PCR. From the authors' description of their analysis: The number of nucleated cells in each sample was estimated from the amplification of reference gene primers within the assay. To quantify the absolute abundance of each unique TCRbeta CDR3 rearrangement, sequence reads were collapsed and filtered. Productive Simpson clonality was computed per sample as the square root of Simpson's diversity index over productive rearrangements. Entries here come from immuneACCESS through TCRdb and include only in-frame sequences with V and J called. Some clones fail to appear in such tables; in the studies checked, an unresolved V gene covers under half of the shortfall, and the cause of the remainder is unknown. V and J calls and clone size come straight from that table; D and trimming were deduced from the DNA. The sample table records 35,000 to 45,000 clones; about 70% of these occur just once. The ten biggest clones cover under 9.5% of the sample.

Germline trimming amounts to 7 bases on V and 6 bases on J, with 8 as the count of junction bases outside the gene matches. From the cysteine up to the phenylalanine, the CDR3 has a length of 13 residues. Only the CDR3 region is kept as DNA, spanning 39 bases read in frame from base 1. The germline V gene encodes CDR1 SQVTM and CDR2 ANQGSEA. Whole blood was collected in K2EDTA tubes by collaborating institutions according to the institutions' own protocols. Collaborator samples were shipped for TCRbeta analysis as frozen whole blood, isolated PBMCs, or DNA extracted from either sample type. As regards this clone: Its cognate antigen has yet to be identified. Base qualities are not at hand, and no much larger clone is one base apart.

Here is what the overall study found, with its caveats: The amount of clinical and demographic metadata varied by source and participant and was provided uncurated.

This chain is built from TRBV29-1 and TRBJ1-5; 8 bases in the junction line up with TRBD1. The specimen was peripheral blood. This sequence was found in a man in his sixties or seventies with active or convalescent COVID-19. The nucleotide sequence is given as TGCAGCGGCTCGACAGGGGTCGGTCAGCCCCAGCATTTT. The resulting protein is CSGSTGVGQPQHF.